The T cell receptor (beta chain) described here comes from a study of CD8 T cells in ankylosing spondylitis. Whole-study results and caveats: Clones linked with disease were CD8+ and fairly uncommon in the peripheral blood. Ankylosing spondylitis blood appeared to carry a characteristic TCR beta motif of several highly homologous variants.

Details on this clonotype: The antigen is undetermined.

TCRdb redid the calling of the 5' RACE reads with MiXCR, one entry per CDR3 protein. Of about 150,000 distinct CDR3 sequences listed, 25% to 35% are singletons. Germline CDR1 reads MNHEY; CDR2 reads SVGEGT. The CDR3 is made up of 15 amino acids. V was clipped by 3 bases and J by 0 bases, with 9 bases between them. This clonotype was sampled from a male donor with ankylosing spondylitis. The chain uses TRBV6-2 or TRBV6-3 and TRBJ2-1; D gene unclear. The sample was synovial fluid, either unsorted or a sorted T cell fraction (not recorded which). CDR3 protein: CASSYIRSSYNEQFF. The CDR3 DNA follows: TGTGCCAGCAGTTATATCAGGAGCTCCTACAATGAGCAGTTCTTC.